The following is a TCR beta chain sequence with its context. Methods used by the authors: Amplification with reference gene primers provided the estimates of nucleated cell counts. Profiling relied on immunoSEQ multiplex PCR, and the TCRdb table lists in-frame clones only, not all of them. For V, J and clone size, that table is used; D and trimming come from the DNA. The data show some 70,000 clones, with around 86% seen just once and around 6.7% held by the top ten. The data stem from a study of blood T cell repertoires in COVID-19. Across the study: Acute and convalescent COVID-19 samples came from the United States, Italy and Spain. PBMCs, B-cell-depleted T cells, or T cells were the source of the cDNA or gDNA that made up the material.

This CDR3 contains 16 residues. The V and J ends lost 4 bases and 2 bases, in that order; junction bases with no gene match: 4. In germline, CDR1 is KGHSH, CDR2 LQKENI. Sequenced sample: peripheral blood. This sequence originates from a man in his fifties with active COVID-19. The chain is built from TRBV18 and TRBJ2-3; 12 nucleotides agree with TRBD2. The CDR3 DNA sequence: TGTGCCAGCTCACTACTAGCGGGGGGTCCCACAGATACGCAGTATTTT. Residues: CASSLLAGGPTDTQYF.